Listed here is a single TCR beta chain. Antigen unknown. The source of the sample is a study of shared clonotypes between healthy human individuals. Overall study: CD4 naive cells filled three plates per donor, CD4 memory three, CD8 naive two and CD8 memory one. Study findings and constraints: Naive CD4 clonotype sharing across several donors was 4% to 5.5%. With few donors, the genetic and exposure-history diversity represented was limited.

The study drew all its donors from Caucasian adults living in Nashville, Tennessee. The V gene's germline CDR1 is SEHNR and CDR2 FQNEAQ (reference sequence). The CDR3 consists of 18 residues. J gave up 2 bases and V 1 base, and 12 bases lay outside the gene matches. TCRdb keeps only in-frame clones here, not all; method: immunoSEQ multiplex PCR. Here the sample spans 850,000 to 1,200,000 clones, roughly 75% being singletons. Material: memory CD4+ T cells sorted from blood. Indicated subset: CD45RA-negative fraction. The receptor comes from a man aged 18 to 29 in good health. The chain carries TRBV7-9 and TRBJ2-3; 7 nucleotides match TRBD2. CDR3 residues: CASSLVGAGYWDTDTQYF. For the CDR3, the DNA is TGTGCCAGCAGCTTAGTAGGAGCGGGATACTGGGACACAGATACGCAGTATTTT.